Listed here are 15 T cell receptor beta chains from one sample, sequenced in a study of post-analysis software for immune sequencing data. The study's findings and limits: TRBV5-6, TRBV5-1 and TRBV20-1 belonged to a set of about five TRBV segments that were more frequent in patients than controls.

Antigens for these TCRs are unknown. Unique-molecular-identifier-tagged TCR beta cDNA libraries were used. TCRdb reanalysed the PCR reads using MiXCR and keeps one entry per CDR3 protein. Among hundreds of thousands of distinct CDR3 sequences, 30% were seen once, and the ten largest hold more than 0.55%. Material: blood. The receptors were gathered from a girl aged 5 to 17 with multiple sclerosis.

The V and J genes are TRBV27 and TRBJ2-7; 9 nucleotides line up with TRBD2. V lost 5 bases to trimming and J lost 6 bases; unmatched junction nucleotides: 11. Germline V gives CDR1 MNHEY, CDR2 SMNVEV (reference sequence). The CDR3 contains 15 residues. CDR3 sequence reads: CASSQQPGLASEQYF. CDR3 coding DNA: TGTGCCAGCAGTCAACAACCGGGACTAGCATCCGAGCAGTACTTC.

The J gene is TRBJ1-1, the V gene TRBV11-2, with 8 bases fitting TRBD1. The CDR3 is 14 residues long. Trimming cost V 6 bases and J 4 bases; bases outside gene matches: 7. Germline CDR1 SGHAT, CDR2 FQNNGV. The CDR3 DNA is TGTGCCAGCAGATTAAATACAGGGGGCACTGAAGCTTTCTTT. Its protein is CASRLNTGGTEAFF. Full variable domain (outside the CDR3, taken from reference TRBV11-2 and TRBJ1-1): EAGVAQSPRYKIIEKRQSVAFWCNPISGHATLYWYQQILGQGPKLLIQFQNNGVVDDSQLPKDRFSAERLKGVDSTLKIQPAKLEDSAVYLCASRLNTGGTEAFFGQGTRLTVV.

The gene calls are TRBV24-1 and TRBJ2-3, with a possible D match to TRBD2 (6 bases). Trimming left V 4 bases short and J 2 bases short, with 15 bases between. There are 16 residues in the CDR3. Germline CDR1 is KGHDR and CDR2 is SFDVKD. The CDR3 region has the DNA TGTGCCACCAGTGACCCCCGGCCGGGGGACACAGATACGCAGTATTTT. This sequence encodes CATSDPRPGDTDTQYF.

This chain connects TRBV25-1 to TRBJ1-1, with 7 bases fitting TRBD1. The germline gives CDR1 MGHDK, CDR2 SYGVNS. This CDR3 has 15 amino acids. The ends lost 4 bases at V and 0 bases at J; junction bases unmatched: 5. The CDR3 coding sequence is TGTGCCAGCAGTGCCGCGGGACAGATGAACACTGAAGCTTTCTTT. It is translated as CASSAAGQMNTEAFF.

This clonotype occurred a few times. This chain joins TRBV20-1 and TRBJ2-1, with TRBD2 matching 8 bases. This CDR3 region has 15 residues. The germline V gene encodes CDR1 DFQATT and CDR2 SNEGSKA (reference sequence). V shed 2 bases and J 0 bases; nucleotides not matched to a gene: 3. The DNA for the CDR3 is TGCAGTGCTAGACCGGGAGGGAGCTCCTACAATGAGCAGTTCTTC. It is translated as CSARPGGSSYNEQFF.

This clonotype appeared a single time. For the CDR3, the DNA is TGTGCCAGCAGCCAAGAAGGGCGGGGATGGGGGAACACTGAAGCTTTCTTT. As protein: CASSQEGRGWGNTEAFF. The V gene is TRBV4-2, the J gene TRBJ1-1; the D is unclear. Trimming left V 0 bases short and J 1 base short, with 15 bases between. There are 17 residues in the CDR3. Germline-derived CDR1 and CDR2 are LGHNA and YNFKEQ.

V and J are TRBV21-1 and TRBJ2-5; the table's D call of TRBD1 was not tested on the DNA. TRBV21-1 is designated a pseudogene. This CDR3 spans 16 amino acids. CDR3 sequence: CASSLIGGWGLETQYF. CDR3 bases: TGTGCCAGCAGCTTGATCGGGGGATGGGGTCTGGAGACCCAGTACTTC.

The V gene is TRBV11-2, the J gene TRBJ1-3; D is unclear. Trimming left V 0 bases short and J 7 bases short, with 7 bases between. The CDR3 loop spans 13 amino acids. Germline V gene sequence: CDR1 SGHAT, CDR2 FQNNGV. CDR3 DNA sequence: TGTGCCAGCAGCTTAGATCGTGTGAACACCATATATTTT. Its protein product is CASSLDRVNTIYF.

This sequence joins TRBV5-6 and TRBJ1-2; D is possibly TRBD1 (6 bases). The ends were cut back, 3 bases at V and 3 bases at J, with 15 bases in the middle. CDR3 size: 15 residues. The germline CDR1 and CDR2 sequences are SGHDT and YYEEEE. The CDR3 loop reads CASSSIKQGYYGYTF. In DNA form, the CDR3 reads TGTGCCAGCAGCTCCATTAAACAGGGTTACTATGGCTACACCTTC.

CDR3 sequence: CSAREPRGGMSETQYF. CDR3 coding DNA: TGCAGTGCTAGAGAACCCAGGGGCGGGATGTCGGAGACCCAGTACTTC. The genes are TRBV20-1 and TRBJ2-5; either TRBD1 or TRBD2 may supply D (6 bases each). V lost 0 bases, J lost 5 bases, and 19 bases lay in between. Germline lookup yields CDR1 DFQATT and CDR2 SNEGSKA (reference sequence). The CDR3 contains 16 residues.

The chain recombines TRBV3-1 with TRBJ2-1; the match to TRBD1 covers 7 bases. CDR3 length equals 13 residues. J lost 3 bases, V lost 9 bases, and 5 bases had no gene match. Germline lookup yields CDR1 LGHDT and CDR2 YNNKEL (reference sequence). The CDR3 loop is CASGRGLYNEQFF. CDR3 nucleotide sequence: TGTGCCAGTGGAAGGGGGCTCTACAATGAGCAGTTCTTC.

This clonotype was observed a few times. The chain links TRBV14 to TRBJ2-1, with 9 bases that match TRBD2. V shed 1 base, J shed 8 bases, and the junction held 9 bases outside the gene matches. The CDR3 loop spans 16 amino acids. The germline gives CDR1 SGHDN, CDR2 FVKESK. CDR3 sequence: CASSQGLASGDYEQFF. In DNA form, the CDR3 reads TGTGCCAGCAGCCAAGGCCTCGCTAGCGGGGACTATGAGCAGTTCTTC.

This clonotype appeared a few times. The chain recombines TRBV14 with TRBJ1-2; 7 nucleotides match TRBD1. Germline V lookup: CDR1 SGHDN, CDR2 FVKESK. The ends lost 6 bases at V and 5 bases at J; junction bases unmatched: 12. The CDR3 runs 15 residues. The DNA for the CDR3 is TGTGCCAGCAGTCATACAGGGGCCGTTTGGTATGGCTACACCTTC. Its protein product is CASSHTGAVWYGYTF.

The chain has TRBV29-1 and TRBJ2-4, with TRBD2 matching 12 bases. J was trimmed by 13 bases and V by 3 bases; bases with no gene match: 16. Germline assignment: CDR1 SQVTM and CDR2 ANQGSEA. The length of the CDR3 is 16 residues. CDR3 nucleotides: TGCAGCGTTGACTTCCGACTAGCGGGAGATTACAATGAGCAGTACTTC. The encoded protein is CSVDFRLAGDYNEQYF.

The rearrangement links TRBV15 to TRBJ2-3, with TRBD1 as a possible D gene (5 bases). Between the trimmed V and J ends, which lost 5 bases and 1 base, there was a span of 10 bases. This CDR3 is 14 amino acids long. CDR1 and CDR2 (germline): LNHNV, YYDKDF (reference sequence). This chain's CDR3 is CATSWGQGTDTQYF. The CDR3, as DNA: TGTGCCACCAGCTGGGGCCAAGGCACAGATACGCAGTATTTT.